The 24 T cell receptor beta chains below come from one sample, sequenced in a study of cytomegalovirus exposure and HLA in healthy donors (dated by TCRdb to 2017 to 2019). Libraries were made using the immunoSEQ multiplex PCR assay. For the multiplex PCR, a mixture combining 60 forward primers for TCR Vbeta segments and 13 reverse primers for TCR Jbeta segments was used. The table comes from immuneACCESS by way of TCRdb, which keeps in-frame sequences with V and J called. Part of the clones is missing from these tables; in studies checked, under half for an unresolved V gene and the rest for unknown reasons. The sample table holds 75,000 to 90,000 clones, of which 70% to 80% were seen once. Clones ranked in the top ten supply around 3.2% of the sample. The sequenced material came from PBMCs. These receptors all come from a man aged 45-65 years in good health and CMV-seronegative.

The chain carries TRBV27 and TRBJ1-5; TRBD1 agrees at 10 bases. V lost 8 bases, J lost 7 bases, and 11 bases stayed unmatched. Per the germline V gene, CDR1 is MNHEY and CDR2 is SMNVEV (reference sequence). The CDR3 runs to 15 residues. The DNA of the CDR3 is TGTGCCAGCCGCTTAACTGGACAGGGGGACCAGCCCCAGCATTTT. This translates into CASRLTGQGDQPQHF.

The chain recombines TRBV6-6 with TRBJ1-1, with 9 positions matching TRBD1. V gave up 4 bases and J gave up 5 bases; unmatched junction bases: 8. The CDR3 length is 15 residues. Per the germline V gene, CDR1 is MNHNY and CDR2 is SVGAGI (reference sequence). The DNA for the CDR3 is TGTGCCAGCAGTTTACAGGGGGCGGATGGTACTGAAGCTTTCTTT. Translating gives CASSLQGADGTEAFF.

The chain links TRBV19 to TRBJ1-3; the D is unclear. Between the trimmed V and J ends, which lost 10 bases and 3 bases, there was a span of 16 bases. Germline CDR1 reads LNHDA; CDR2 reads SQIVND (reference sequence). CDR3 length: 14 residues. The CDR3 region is CATRSRELGNTIYF. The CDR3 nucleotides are TGTGCCACCCGGAGTCGGGAACTTGGAAACACCATATATTTT.

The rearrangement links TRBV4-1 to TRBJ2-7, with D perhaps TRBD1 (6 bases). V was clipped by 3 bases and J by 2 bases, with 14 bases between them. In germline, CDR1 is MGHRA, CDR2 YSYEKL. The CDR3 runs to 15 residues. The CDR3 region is CASSQIQGSPYEQYF. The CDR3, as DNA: TGCGCCAGCAGCCAGATACAGGGTTCCCCCTACGAGCAGTACTTC.

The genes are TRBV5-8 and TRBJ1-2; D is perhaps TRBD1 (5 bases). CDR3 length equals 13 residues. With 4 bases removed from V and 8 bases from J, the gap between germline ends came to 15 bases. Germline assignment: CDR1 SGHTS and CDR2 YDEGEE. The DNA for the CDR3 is TGTGCCAGCAGCCCGGCGGGGGGACGCGGCTACACCTTC. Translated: CASSPAGGRGYTF.

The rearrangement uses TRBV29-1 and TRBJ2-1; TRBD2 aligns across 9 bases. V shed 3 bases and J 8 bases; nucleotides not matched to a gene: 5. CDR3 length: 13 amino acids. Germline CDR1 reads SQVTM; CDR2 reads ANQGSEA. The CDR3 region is CSVDNGLAHEQFF. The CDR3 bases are TGCAGCGTTGACAACGGACTAGCGCATGAGCAGTTCTTC.

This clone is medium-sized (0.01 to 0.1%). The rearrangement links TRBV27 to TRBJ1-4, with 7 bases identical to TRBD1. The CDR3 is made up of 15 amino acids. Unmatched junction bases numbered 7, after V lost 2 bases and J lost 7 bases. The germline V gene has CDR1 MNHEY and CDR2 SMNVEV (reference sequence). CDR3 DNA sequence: TGTGCCAGCAGTTTAGGGACAGCTTCGTTTGAAAAACTGTTTTTT. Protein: CASSLGTASFEKLFF. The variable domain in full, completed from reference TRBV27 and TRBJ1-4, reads EAQVTQNPRYLITVTGKKLTVTCSQNMNHEYMSWYRQDPGLGLRQIYYSMNVEVTDKGDVPEGYKVSRKEKRNFPLILESPSPNQTSLYFCASSLGTASFEKLFFGSGTQLSVL.

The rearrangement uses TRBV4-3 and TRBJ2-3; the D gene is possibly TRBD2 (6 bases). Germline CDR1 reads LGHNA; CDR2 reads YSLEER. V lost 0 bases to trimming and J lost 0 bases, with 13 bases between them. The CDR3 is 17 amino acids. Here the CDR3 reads CASSQDRRVASTDTQYF. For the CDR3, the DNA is TGCGCCAGCAGCCAAGATCGGAGGGTAGCTAGCACAGATACGCAGTATTTT.

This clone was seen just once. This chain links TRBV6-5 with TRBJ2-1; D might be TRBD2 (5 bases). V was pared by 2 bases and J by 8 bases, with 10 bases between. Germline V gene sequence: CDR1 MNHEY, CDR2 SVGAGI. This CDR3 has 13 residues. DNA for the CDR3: TGTGCCAGCAGTTACAATCGGGGTGATGAGCAGTTCTTC. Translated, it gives CASSYNRGDEQFF.

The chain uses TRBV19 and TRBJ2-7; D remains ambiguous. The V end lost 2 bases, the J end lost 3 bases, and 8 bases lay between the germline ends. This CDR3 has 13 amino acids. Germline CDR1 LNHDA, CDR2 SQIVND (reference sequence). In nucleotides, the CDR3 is TGTGCCAGTAGTATACAGGCTAACTACGAGCAGTACTTC. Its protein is CASSIQANYEQYF.

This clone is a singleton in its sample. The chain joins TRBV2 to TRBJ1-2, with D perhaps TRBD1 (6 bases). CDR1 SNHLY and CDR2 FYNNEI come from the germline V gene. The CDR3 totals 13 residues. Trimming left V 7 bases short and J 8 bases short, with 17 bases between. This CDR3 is CASKLSGGRGYTF. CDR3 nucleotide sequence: TGTGCCAGCAAACTTTCTGGGGGCCGGGGCTACACCTTC.

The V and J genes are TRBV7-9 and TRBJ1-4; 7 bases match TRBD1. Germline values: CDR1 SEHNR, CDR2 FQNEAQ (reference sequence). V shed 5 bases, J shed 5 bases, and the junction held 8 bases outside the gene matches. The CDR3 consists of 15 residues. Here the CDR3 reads CASSGTGTVNEKLFF. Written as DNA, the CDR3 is TGTGCCAGCAGCGGTACAGGGACAGTGAATGAAAAACTGTTTTTT.

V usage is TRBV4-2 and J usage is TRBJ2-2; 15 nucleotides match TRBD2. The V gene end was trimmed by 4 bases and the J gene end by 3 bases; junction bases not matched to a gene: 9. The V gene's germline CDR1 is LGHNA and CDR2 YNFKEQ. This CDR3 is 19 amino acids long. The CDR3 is CASSRQGTSGGTYTGELFF. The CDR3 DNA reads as TGTGCCAGCAGCCGCCAAGGGACTAGCGGGGGGACCTACACCGGGGAGCTGTTTTTT.

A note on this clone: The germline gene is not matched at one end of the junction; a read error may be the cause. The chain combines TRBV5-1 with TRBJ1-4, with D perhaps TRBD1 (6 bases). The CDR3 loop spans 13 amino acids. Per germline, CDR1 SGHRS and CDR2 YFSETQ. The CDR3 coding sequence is TGTGCCAGCAGCCTCTGGACAGATGAAAAACTGTTTTTT. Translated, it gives CASSLWTDEKLFF.

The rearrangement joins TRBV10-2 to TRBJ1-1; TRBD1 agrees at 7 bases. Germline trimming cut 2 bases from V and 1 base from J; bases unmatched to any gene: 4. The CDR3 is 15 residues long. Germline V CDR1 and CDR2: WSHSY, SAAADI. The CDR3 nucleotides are TGCGCCAGCAGTGAGCCGTGGACAGGGAACACTGAAGCTTTCTTT. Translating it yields CASSEPWTGNTEAFF.

CDR3 bases: TGTGCCAGCAGCTTTAGCGGGGGCACAGATACGCAGTATTTT. It codes for CASSFSGGTDTQYF. The V and J genes are TRBV7-2 and TRBJ2-3; 8 bases map to TRBD2. Looked up from germline, CDR1 is SGHTA and CDR2 is FQGNSA. The CDR3 spans 14 residues. V shed 3 bases, J shed 1 base, and the junction held 0 bases outside the gene matches. The entire variable domain, with the rest obtained from reference TRBV7-2 and TRBJ2-3, is as follows: GAGVSQSPSNKVTEKGKDVELRCDPISGHTALYWYRQSLGQGLEFLIYFQGNSAPDKSGLPSDRFSAERTGGSVSTLTIQRTQQEDSAVYLCASSFSGGTDTQYFGPGTRLTVL.

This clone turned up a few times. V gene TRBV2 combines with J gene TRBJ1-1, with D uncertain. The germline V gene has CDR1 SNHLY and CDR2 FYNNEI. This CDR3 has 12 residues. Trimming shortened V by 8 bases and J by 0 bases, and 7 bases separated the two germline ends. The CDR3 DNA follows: TGTGCCAGCTCTCGGGTGAACACTGAAGCTTTCTTT. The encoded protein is CASSRVNTEAFF.

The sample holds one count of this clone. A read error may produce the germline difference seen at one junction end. The CDR3: CAGSQGVRQAAGYTF. The CDR3 DNA is TGCGCCGGCAGCCAAGGGGTCCGACAGGCAGCTGGCTACACCTTC. V usage is TRBV4-3 and J usage is TRBJ1-2; D perhaps matches TRBD1 (6 bases). Germline V lookup: CDR1 LGHNA, CDR2 YSLEER. The CDR3 length is 15 residues.

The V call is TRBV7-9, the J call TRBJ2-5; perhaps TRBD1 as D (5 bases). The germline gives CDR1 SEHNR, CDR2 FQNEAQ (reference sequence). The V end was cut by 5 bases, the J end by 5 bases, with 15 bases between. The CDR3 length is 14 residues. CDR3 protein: CASSRSQGGETQYF. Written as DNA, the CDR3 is TGTGCCAGCAGCCGCAGTCAGGGTGGGGAGACCCAGTACTTC.

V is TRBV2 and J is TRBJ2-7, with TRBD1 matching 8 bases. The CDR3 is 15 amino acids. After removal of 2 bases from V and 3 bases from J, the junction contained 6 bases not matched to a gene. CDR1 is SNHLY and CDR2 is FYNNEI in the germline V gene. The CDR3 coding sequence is TGTGCCAGCAGTGAAAGGCAGGGGGCAGGCTACGAGCAGTACTTC. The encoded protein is CASSERQGAGYEQYF.

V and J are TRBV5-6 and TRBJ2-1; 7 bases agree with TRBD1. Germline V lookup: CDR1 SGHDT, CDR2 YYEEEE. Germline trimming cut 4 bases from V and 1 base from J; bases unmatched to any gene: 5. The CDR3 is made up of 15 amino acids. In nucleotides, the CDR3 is TGTGCCAGCAGCGAGACAGGGAAATCCTACAATGAGCAGTTCTTC. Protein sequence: CASSETGKSYNEQFF.

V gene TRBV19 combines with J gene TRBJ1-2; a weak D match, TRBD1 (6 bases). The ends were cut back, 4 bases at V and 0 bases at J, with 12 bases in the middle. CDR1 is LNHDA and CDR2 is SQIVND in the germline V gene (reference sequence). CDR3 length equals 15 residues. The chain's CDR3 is CASSNTGTPNYGYTF. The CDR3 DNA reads TGTGCCAGTAGTAACACCGGGACACCTAACTATGGCTACACCTTC.

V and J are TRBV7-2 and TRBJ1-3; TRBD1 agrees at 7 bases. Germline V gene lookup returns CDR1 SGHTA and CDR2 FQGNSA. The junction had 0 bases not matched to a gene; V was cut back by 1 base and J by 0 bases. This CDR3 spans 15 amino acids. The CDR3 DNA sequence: TGTGCCAGCAGCTTAGGACAGGGCTCTGGAAACACCATATATTTT. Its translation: CASSLGQGSGNTIYF.

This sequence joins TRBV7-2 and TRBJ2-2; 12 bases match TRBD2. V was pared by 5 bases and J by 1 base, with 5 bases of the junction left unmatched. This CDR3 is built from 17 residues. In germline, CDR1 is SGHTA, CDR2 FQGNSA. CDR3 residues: CASSGPTSGGNTGELFF. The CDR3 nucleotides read TGTGCCAGCAGCGGTCCGACTAGCGGGGGGAACACCGGGGAGCTGTTTTTT.